This TCR beta chain stems from a study of metastatic and nonmetastatic thyroid tumors. Study-level points and caveats: Benign nodules were reported to have significantly lower TCR beta diversity than malignant thyroid tumors, in blood and tumor.

Trimming pared 6 bases from V and 8 bases from J, leaving 20 bases between. The CDR3 covers 16 residues. Germline V lookup: CDR1 MNHEY, CDR2 SMNVEV (reference sequence). TCRdb re-called the PCR reads via MiXCR. The sample lists tens of thousands of clones, around 15% occurring once. Every patient underwent thyroid surgery untreated. In this sample, this clone turned up many times. Its antigen is as yet unknown. The sequenced material came from blood. The chain links TRBV27 to TRBJ1-6; possible D gene TRBD1, 5 bases. The source is a male donor with papillary thyroid cancer or a benign thyroid nodule (not recorded which). Some clones in this sample may be carry-over from other donors' samples. The CDR3 nucleotides are TGTGCCAGCAGACCGATCGGGACGGGCGAGGATTCACCCCTCCACTTT. Translated: CASRPIGTGEDSPLHF.